The following is a T cell receptor beta chain sequence with its context. The investigators collected lesional scalp punch biopsies and peripheral blood from alopecia areata patients. cDNA reverse transcribed from extracted RNA served as the sequencing template. Some clones are missing from TCRdb's copy, which holds only in-frame ones; the method was immunoSEQ multiplex PCR. The sample carries more than 150,000 clones, 50% to 60% recorded once. These data are taken from a study of CD8+ T cells in alopecia areata. The clonotype was recovered from a human donor with alopecia areata. Here the sequenced sample was CD4+ T cells sorted from blood, taken at week 0.

This CDR3 is CASSDTYEQYF. The CDR3 DNA is TGTGCCAGCAGTGATACCTACGAGCAGTACTTC. The chain uses TRBV25-1 and TRBJ2-7; D uncertain. Looked up from germline, CDR1 is MGHDK and CDR2 is SYGVNS. Trimming cost V 3 bases and J 2 bases, with 2 bases left between them. The CDR3 covers 11 residues.